This T cell receptor beta chain was captured in a study of early stage breast cancer tumors. Germline-derived CDR1 and CDR2 are ENHRY and SYGVKD. Trimming removed 6 bases at V and 7 bases at J, with 13 bases between. The CDR3 covers 13 residues. Each sample had two DNA replicates, approximately 0.5 ug blood or approximately 1.5 ug tissue. TCRdb's table, derived via immunoSEQ multiplex PCR, lists solely in-frame clones and lacks some. The sample records 8,500 to 10,000 clones, 78% being singletons. The V and J genes are TRBV10-3 and TRBJ2-4, with D perhaps matching TRBD1 or TRBD2 (5 bases each). The specimen sequenced was normal breast tissue next to the tumor. The TCR sequence derives from a person aged 40 to 50 with breast cancer. CDR3 in amino acids: CAIRRDVGNIQYF. Here the CDR3 DNA reads TGTGCCATCAGACGGGACGTCGGGAACATTCAGTACTTC.